This paragraph reports one T cell receptor (beta chain). Antigen unknown. No DNA is given; TCRdb re-called the 5' RACE reads and lists each CDR3 protein once. The sample has some 170,000 distinct CDR3 sequences. Germline V gene data show CDR1 as LGHNA and CDR2 as YSLEER. This CDR3 spans 14 amino acids. The record originates from a study of monozygotic twins with inflammatory bowel disease. General observations from the study: What may have added variability to patient repertoires is that immunosuppressive treatments differed. TCRbeta inverse Simpson diversity was decreased in IBD patients versus healthy co-twins. Twins with IBD had fewer clonotypes in common with others than healthy twins, particularly during disease activity.

This receptor was taken from a human donor with ulcerative colitis or Crohn's disease, or a healthy co-twin of an affected twin (not recorded which). V usage is TRBV4-3 and J usage is TRBJ1-2. The sample comprised blood. CDR3 residues: CASSQEAGMEGYTF.